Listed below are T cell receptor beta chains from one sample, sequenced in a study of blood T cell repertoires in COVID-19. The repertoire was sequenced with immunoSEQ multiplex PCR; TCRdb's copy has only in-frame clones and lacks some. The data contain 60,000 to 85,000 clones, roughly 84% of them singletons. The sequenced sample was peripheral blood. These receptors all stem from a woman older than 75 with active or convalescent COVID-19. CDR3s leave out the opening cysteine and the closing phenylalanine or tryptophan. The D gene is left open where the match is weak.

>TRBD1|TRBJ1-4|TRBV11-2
ASSFRGQGLFEKLF
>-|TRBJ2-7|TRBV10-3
AISSRTDYEQY
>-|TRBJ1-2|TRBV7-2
ASGIRQAANGYT
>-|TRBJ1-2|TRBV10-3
AILADYGYT
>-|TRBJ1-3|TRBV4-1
ASSQLGGRSGNTIY
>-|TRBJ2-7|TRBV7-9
ASSPRSQAYEQY
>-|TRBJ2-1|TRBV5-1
ASSLPSLDEQF
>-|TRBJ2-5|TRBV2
ASSDGATLQY
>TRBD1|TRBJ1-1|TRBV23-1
ASSQTLASGTVTFPLEAF
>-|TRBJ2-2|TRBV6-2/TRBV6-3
ASSYSRSNTGELF